This T cell receptor (beta chain) was identified in a study of response to subunit inactivated influenza vaccine. For this clonotype: Its matching antigen is unknown. A much larger clone differs by one base, so this may be a read error.

V shed 3 bases, J shed 0 bases, and the junction held 2 bases outside the gene matches. Germline CDR1 and CDR2: SGHDT and YYEEEE. The CDR3 runs to 15 residues. Overall study results and limits: New T cells are recruited in small numbers by each seasonal influenza vaccination, according to the authors' suggestion.

Each CDR3 protein gets one entry after TCRdb re-called the RT-PCR reads with MiXCR. This table holds about 540,000 distinct CDR3 sequences, around 21% found once. The sample also formed part of further work on T cells expressing NK-cell markers. As that report states: UMI-tagged 5'RACE template switching yielded the TCR beta cDNA. All TCR beta repertoires analysed originated from sorted CD3+CD56+NKG2C+, CD3+CD56+NKG2C- and CD3+CD56-NKG2C+ T cells. Several of the experiments relied on an anti-gamma-delta TCR antibody so that only alpha-beta TCR T cells were sorted. These clonotypes additionally ranked first within the CD3+CD56-NKG2C+ fraction of several donors.

The chain combines TRBV5-6 with TRBJ2-1; 8 bases are a match to TRBD1. This sequence was found in a man in his fifties who received an inactivated influenza vaccine. The sample was CD4+ T cells sorted from PBMCs, taken approximately 12 days after vaccination. The CDR3 sequence: CASSSTGVSYNEQFF. CDR3 DNA sequence: TGTGCCAGCAGCTCGACAGGGGTCTCCTACAATGAGCAGTTCTTC.